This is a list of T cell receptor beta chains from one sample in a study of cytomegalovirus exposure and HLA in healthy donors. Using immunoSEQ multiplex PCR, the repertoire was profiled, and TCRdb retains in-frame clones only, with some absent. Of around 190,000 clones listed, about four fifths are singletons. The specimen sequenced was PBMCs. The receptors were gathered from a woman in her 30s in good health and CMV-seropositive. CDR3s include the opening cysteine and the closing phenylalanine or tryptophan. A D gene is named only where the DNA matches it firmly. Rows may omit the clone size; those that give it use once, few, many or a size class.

TGTGCCAGTAGTTCTCCTAGAACCTGGAACACCGGGGAGCTGTTTTTT	CASSSPRTWNTGELFF	TRBJ2-2	.	.	TRBV19
TGTGCCAGCAGCCCACCGGGGACAGGGGATTTGACTGAAGCTTTCTTT	CASSPPGTGDLTEAFF	TRBJ1-1	TRBD1	.	TRBV9
TGTGCCAGTAGGGGGGGTACACTCTACAATGAGCAGTTCTTC	CASRGGTLYNEQFF	TRBJ2-1	.	.	TRBV19
TGTGCCAGCAGTGGTTTGGCGGATAATTCACCCCTCCACTTT	CASSGLADNSPLHF	TRBJ1-6	.	.	TRBV2
TGCGCCAGCAGCCAAGATAGGTCCACAACCCGGGACTTC	CASSQDRSTTRDF	TRBJ2-7	.	.	TRBV4-3
TGTGCCAGCAGTTTCCTCTTCTACGAGCAGTACTTC	CASSFLFYEQYF	TRBJ2-7	.	.	TRBV27
TGTGCCAGCAGTTTATCAGTAGCGGGGACCTACGAGCAGTACTTC	CASSLSVAGTYEQYF	TRBJ2-7	TRBD2	.	TRBV27
TGTGCCAGCAGCCAAGGGAGAAGCGAGATCTACGAGCAGTACTTC	CASSQGRSEIYEQYF	TRBJ2-7	.	.	TRBV4-2
TGCGCCAGCAGACTAGCGGGAAGCTCCTACAATGAGCAGTTCTTC	CASRLAGSSYNEQFF	TRBJ2-1	TRBD2	.	TRBV5-1
TGCGCCAGCAGCTTGGACGGACTAGCGACAGGGGCCTACGAGCAGTACTTC	CASSLDGLATGAYEQYF	TRBJ2-7	.	few	TRBV5-1
TGCGCCAGCAGGCGGGACGGGCGAAACAATGAGCAGTTCTTC	CASRRDGRNNEQFF	TRBJ2-1	.	.	TRBV5-1
TGTGCCAGTAGCATCACAGATACGCAGTATTTT	CASSITDTQYF	TRBJ2-3	.	.	TRBV19
TGTGCCAGCAGTAACTTCGGGGGGGTAGGCACCGGGGAGCTGCTTTTT	CASSNFGGVGTGELLF	TRBJ2-2	TRBD2	.	TRBV2
TGTGCCAGCAGCTTTGCGGGGTTGAATGAGCAGTTCTTC	CASSFAGLNEQFF	TRBJ2-1	.	.	TRBV7-8
TGTGCCAGCAGTGTTTGGACTCGCAGGGGCCACAATGAGCAGTTCTTC	CASSVWTRRGHNEQFF	TRBJ2-1	.	.	TRBV2
TGTGCCAGCAGCTTCCAGCGGACAGCCGTCTACGAGCAGTACTTC	CASSFQRTAVYEQYF	TRBJ2-7	.	.	TRBV11-2
TGCGCCAGCAGCCAAGAAATGGAGGGAATGAACACTGAAGCTTTCTTT	CASSQEMEGMNTEAFF	TRBJ1-1	.	few	TRBV4-1
TGTGCCAGCAGTCCGACAGGGGCGTGGGAGAACACTGAAGCTTTCTTT	CASSPTGAWENTEAFF	TRBJ1-1	TRBD1	.	TRBV28